These T cell receptor beta chains were read from a single sample in a study of blood T cell repertoires in COVID-19. Repertoires were generated with immunoSEQ multiplex PCR, while TCRdb's copy carries only in-frame clones and drops some. This table has more than 90,000 clones, approximately 85% appearing once. Sequenced input: peripheral blood. These receptors came from a man in his forties or fifties with acute or convalescent COVID-19. Both conserved end residues are part of each CDR3. D genes are given only for firm matches. Not all rows give a size; the values are once, few, many and, for expanded clones, a class.

d_call j_call v_call clone_size cdr3_aa cdr3_nt
- TRBJ2-2 TRBV3-1/TRBV3-2 - CASSQSGVGELFF TGTGCCAGCAGCCAATCGGGTGTCGGGGAGCTGTTTTTT
- TRBJ2-2 TRBV18 - CASSVSGNANTGELFF TGTGCCAGCTCCGTCTCAGGCAACGCGAACACCGGGGAGCTGTTTTTT
- TRBJ1-6 TRBV7-8 few CASSLGKQAYNSPLHF TGTGCCAGCAGCTTAGGCAAACAGGCCTATAATTCACCCCTCCACTTT
- TRBJ1-5 TRBV5-1 - CASSLGQVGQPQHF TGCGCCAGCAGCTTGGGACAGGTCGGTCAGCCCCAGCATTTT
- TRBJ2-1 TRBV12-3/TRBV12-4 - CASSLVVSVEQFF TGTGCCAGCAGTTTAGTCGTCAGCGTTGAGCAGTTCTTC
TRBD1 TRBJ1-4 TRBV18 once CASSPGTETEKLFF TGTGCCAGCTCTCCCGGGACAGAAACTGAAAAACTGTTTTTT
- TRBJ2-2 TRBV5-8 few CASSLGRRGELFF TGTGCCAGCAGCTTGGGGAGGCGCGGGGAGCTGTTTTTT
- TRBJ1-5 TRBV7-2 once CASSRTAGPTAQPQHF TGTGCCAGCAGCCGCACTGCGGGCCCGACCGCACAGCCCCAGCATTTT
TRBD2 TRBJ2-7 TRBV5-5 - CASSFRSGSNEQYF TGTGCCAGCAGCTTCCGTAGCGGGAGTAACGAGCAGTACTTC
- TRBJ1-5 TRBV19 once CASSIGRTSSNQPQHF TGTGCCAGTAGTATAGGGCGGACAAGTAGCAATCAGCCCCAGCATTTT
- TRBJ2-5 TRBV21-1 - CASSIMEDRRETQYF TGTGCCAGCAGCATAATGGAGGACCGACGAGAGACCCAGTACTTC
TRBD2 TRBJ2-3 TRBV3-1/TRBV3-2 - CASSQGAGGLRTTDTQYF TGTGCCAGCAGCCAAGGAGCGGGAGGGCTTCGAACCACAGATACGCAGTATTTT
- TRBJ2-1 TRBV7-3 - CASSLEGAVSYNEQFF TGTGCCAGCAGCTTAGAGGGAGCGGTCTCCTACAATGAGCAGTTCTTC
- TRBJ2-7 TRBV4-2 - CASSQEWTLLGNEQYF TGTGCCAGCAGCCAAGAATGGACCCTTCTCGGGAACGAGCAGTACTTC
TRBD1 TRBJ2-2 TRBV5-1 once CASSLFLRTGGIGELFF TGCGCCAGCAGCTTGTTTCTCCGGACAGGCGGAATCGGGGAGCTGTTTTTT
- TRBJ2-2 TRBV3-1/TRBV3-2 few CASSQDGANTGELFF TGTGCCAGCAGCCAAGACGGAGCGAACACCGGGGAGCTGTTTTTT
- TRBJ1-1 TRBV18 - CASSINRVHTEAFF TGTGCCAGCTCAATTAACAGGGTACACACTGAAGCTTTCTTT
TRBD1 TRBJ2-2 TRBV2 - CASRYTGVTGELFF TGTGCCAGCAGGTACACAGGGGTCACCGGGGAGCTGTTTTTT
TRBD1 TRBJ1-1 TRBV11-1 - CASSLDPGQGVPEAFF TGTGCCAGCAGCTTAGACCCGGGACAGGGGGTACCTGAAGCTTTCTTT
- TRBJ1-3 TRBV3-1/TRBV3-2 - CASSQGHGNTIYF TGTGCCAGCAGCCAAGGGCATGGAAACACCATATATTTT
- TRBJ1-5 TRBV7-8 - CASSRGWDSNQPQHF TGTGCCAGCAGCAGGGGTTGGGATAGCAATCAGCCCCAGCATTTT
- TRBJ2-5 TRBV19 few CASSTWGTQETQYF TGTGCCAGTAGTACTTGGGGCACCCAAGAGACCCAGTACTTC
TRBD1 TRBJ1-5 TRBV5-6 - CASSFDRDQPQHF TGTGCCAGCAGCTTTGACAGGGATCAGCCCCAGCATTTT
- TRBJ1-6 TRBV6-5 - CASSGVGYNSPLHF TGTGCCTCCAGCGGCGTGGGGTATAATTCACCCCTCCACTTT
TRBD1 TRBJ1-1 TRBV15 once CATSSQGRAFF TGTGCCACCAGCTCACAGGGGCGGGCTTTCTTT
TRBD2 TRBJ2-1 TRBV4-2 - CASSRRLAGDNNEQFF TGTGCCAGCAGCCGCCGACTAGCGGGAGACAACAATGAGCAGTTCTTC
- TRBJ1-6 TRBV5-1 - CASSDRGVSNSPLHF TGCGCCAGCAGCGACCGAGGAGTTTCTAATTCACCCCTCCACTTT
TRBD1 TRBJ2-5 TRBV15 - CATSRTGVGETQYF TGTGCCACCAGTAGGACAGGGGTTGGAGAGACCCAGTACTTC
- TRBJ1-4 TRBV2 - CASSVKRVKGTNEKLFF TGTGCCAGCAGTGTCAAGAGGGTAAAGGGCACTAATGAAAAACTGTTTTTT
- TRBJ2-1 TRBV3-1/TRBV3-2 - CASSQDHSYNEQFF TGTGCCAGCAGCCAAGATCACTCCTACAATGAGCAGTTCTTC
- TRBJ2-3 TRBV9 - CASSGDTDTQYF TGTGCCAGCAGCGGCGACACAGATACGCAGTATTTT
- TRBJ2-3 TRBV7-6 - CASSFSGMDTQYF TGTGCCAGCAGCTTTTCCGGGATGGATACGCAGTATTTT
- TRBJ1-1 TRBV5-1 once CASSLQGFNPNTEAFF TGCGCCAGCAGCTTACAGGGTTTCAATCCGAACACTGAAGCTTTCTTT
TRBD2 TRBJ2-7 TRBV5-1 few CASSLYTSVYEQYF TGCGCCAGCAGCTTGTATACTAGCGTCTACGAGCAGTACTTC
TRBD2 TRBJ2-3 TRBV28 - CASSSTSGRATDTQYF TGTGCCAGCAGTTCGACTAGCGGGAGGGCCACAGATACGCAGTATTTT
- TRBJ1-3 TRBV2 - CASRGRFSGNTIYF TGTGCCAGCAGGGGGAGGTTCTCTGGAAACACCATATATTTT
- TRBJ2-5 TRBV6-4 - CASSFDRGETQYF TGTGCCAGCAGTTTTGACCGAGGGGAGACCCAGTACTTC
- TRBJ2-1 TRBV6-2/TRBV6-3 - CASIPSFPRNEQFF TGTGCCAGCATCCCCTCCTTCCCCCGTAATGAGCAGTTCTTC
- TRBJ1-1 TRBV6-5 - CASMRTVPNTEAFF TGTGCCAGCATGAGGACAGTTCCTAACACTGAAGCTTTCTTT
- TRBJ2-1 TRBV6-1 - CASSERRVGIGEQFF TGTGCCAGCAGTGAACGCAGGGTCGGTATAGGGGAGCAGTTCTTC
- TRBJ2-1 TRBV11-1 - CASSRRGSSYNEQFF TGTGCCAGCAGCCGTAGGGGGAGCTCCTACAATGAGCAGTTCTTC
- TRBJ2-3 TRBV5-1 - CASSLGLAYTDTQYF TGCGCCAGCAGCTTGGGGCTAGCGTACACAGATACGCAGTATTTT
- TRBJ2-7 TRBV6-2/TRBV6-3 - CASSYPEGSSGTGEQYF TGTGCCAGCAGTTACCCCGAGGGATCAAGCGGAACTGGCGAGCAGTACTTC
- TRBJ2-7 TRBV28 - CASQQWGGDAFHYEQYF TGTGCCAGCCAGCAATGGGGCGGAGACGCCTTCCACTACGAGCAGTACTTC
- TRBJ2-2 TRBV18 - CASSPGRRYNTGELFF TGTGCCAGCTCACCGGGGCGCCGATATAACACCGGGGAGCTGTTTTTT
- TRBJ1-3 TRBV19 - CASSSHNLSGNTIYF TGTGCCAGTAGTAGCCACAACCTCTCTGGAAACACCATATATTTT
- TRBJ2-2 TRBV4-3 - CASSQAYPPSGGLYTGELFF TGCGCCAGCAGCCAAGCTTATCCCCCCTCGGGGGGCTTATACACCGGGGAGCTGTTTTTT
- TRBJ1-2 TRBV28 - CASSLRRGAYGYTF TGTGCCAGCAGTCTGCGTCGGGGAGCCTATGGCTACACCTTC
TRBD1 TRBJ2-3 TRBV10-1 - CASSEGQGASDTQYF TGCGCCAGCAGTGAAGGCCAGGGGGCTTCAGATACGCAGTATTTT
- TRBJ1-5 TRBV2 - CASSEGRAGLNQPQHF TGTGCCAGCAGTGAAGGGAGGGCAGGCCTCAATCAGCCCCAGCATTTT
- TRBJ1-1 TRBV7-8 - CASSLWQGRNTEAFF TGTGCCAGCAGCTTATGGCAGGGCCGGAACACTGAAGCTTTCTTT
- TRBJ2-1 TRBV5-1 - CASSLAVYNEQFF TGCGCCAGCAGCTTGGCGGTCTACAATGAGCAGTTCTTC
- TRBJ1-1 TRBV5-1 - CASSPMRNTEAFF TGCGCCAGCAGCCCCATGAGGAACACTGAAGCTTTCTTT